This is a list of T cell receptor beta chains from one sample in a study of blood T cell repertoires in COVID-19. Here immunoSEQ multiplex PCR was the method, and the copy in TCRdb shows in-frame clones only, minus some. The top ten hold 1.5% to 2% of the sample, which has about 330,000 clones, around 88% seen once. The sequencing input was peripheral blood. These receptor sequences come from a woman in her fifties or sixties with acute or convalescent COVID-19. Both conserved end residues are trimmed from each CDR3. The order of the fields is V gene, J gene, CDR3 protein.

TRBV10-3	TRBJ2-7	AISGLIGQGRGEQY
TRBV28	TRBJ1-5	ASSLPRGVQPQH
TRBV3-1/TRBV3-2	TRBJ1-1	ASSQGFGGLNTEAF
TRBV19	TRBJ2-7	ASSIRQGNEQY
TRBV29-1	TRBJ2-1	SVERTLSSYNEQF
TRBV4-2	TRBJ1-4	ASSQLGQGFATNEKLF
TRBV11-2	TRBJ2-3	ASSGPGLAGPWFTQY
TRBV5-1	TRBJ2-7	ASSLPRLAGVTYEQY
TRBV6-5	TRBJ2-7	ASSPGTGNYEQY
TRBV7-9	TRBJ1-2	ASSGRQGNYGYT
TRBV18	TRBJ1-6	ASSPTTPYNSPLH
TRBV18	TRBJ1-4	ASSPMVGLGEKLF
TRBV5-1	TRBJ1-3	ASSFEYPGNTIY
TRBV27	TRBJ2-7	ASRTVRSSYEQY
TRBV19	TRBJ1-5	ASIQGTHTVGNQPQH
TRBV2	TRBJ1-2	ASRGGRGDYGYT
TRBV19	TRBJ2-7	ASSFGTRGYEQY
TRBV5-1	TRBJ2-3	ASSSERDTQY
TRBV5-3	TRBJ2-7	ARSNKTSGSFYEQY
TRBV28	TRBJ1-2	ASSSGLFYGYT
TRBV4-1	TRBJ1-3	ASSPLILTVGSSGNTIY
TRBV23-1	TRBJ2-3	ASFPPRGTGDADTQY
TRBV19	TRBJ1-3	ASGGIGNTIY
TRBV19	TRBJ1-5	ASSEQGWDQPQH
TRBV7-6	TRBJ2-3	ASSESARQFADTQY
TRBV6-5	TRBJ2-1	ASSYSSPGSHNEQF
TRBV28	TRBJ1-6	ASSRGQGEGNSPLH
TRBV7-9	TRBJ2-3	ASSLAGVADTQY
TRBV9	TRBJ2-1	ASSVATGLGGEQF
TRBV19	TRBJ2-3	ASSRQRGALGTDTQY
TRBV19	TRBJ2-1	ASSIGREDDEQF
TRBV7-6	TRBJ2-3	ASSWGLAGDTQY
TRBV2	TRBJ2-3	ASSEGGLLGDTQY
TRBV5-1	TRBJ2-1	ASSLVEFLGGTYNEQF
TRBV7-8	TRBJ1-5	ASSLTLRTSGQPQH
TRBV5-8	TRBJ1-2	ASSLAQATNYGYT
TRBV6-1	TRBJ2-7	ASSEGGSLDEQY
TRBV19	TRBJ1-1	ASKGTPGQGAFEAF
TRBV29-1	TRBJ1-5	SVALSLSNQPQH
TRBV11-3	TRBJ1-3	ASSSRSGNTIY
TRBV5-6	TRBJ2-7	ASSLGAGGGARQQY
TRBV28	TRBJ1-5	ASSPPPGSRGNQPQH
TRBV13	TRBJ2-1	ASSQLGTSGYNEQF
TRBV18	TRBJ2-1	ASSPQTSGYNEQF
TRBV28	TRBJ1-2	ASSIGQGGALGYGYT
TRBV6-2/TRBV6-3	TRBJ2-7	ASSQGQAFEQY
TRBV11-2	TRBJ2-7	ASSLVQGLASSYEQY
TRBV5-1	TRBJ1-3	ASSLGQPGNTIY
TRBV4-2	TRBJ2-3	ASSPERGRGTPAQDTQY
TRBV18	TRBJ2-1	ASSPLAGGPFDEQF
TRBV7-2	TRBJ2-1	ASSSPSGSNEQF